Described below is a single TCR beta chain sequence and its context. Its antigen is currently unknown. V was shortened by 1 base and J by 0 bases, with 11 bases between the two germline ends. CDR3 length: 16 residues. Germline V lookup: CDR1 SNHLY, CDR2 FYNNEI. Researchers took RNA transcripts and amplified TCR beta CDR3 regions from them. After a first-round RT-PCR with HTBI primers, a second-round multiplex PCR was run. In TCRdb, the multiplex PCR reads were re-called with MiXCR into one record per CDR3 protein. The sample shows about 380,000 distinct CDR3 sequences, just over 15% of them seen only once. The sample comes from a study of Graves' ophthalmopathy and Graves' hyperthyroidism. Overall study findings and caveats: Built on 13 signatures, a model told ophthalmopathy apart from stable hyperthyroidism with about 85% sensitivity and approximately 80% specificity.

This sequence joins TRBV2 and TRBJ2-3; D unresolved. The sample comprised peripheral blood. This TCR was sampled from a woman aged 18-29 years with stable Graves' hyperthyroidism. Here the CDR3 reads CASSEGRRKSTDTQYF. The CDR3 nucleotides read TGTGCCAGCAGTGAAGGTCGCCGGAAGAGCACAGATACGCAGTATTTT.